This T cell receptor beta chain was identified in a study of T cell clonotyping in hematopoietic cell transplantation. Whole-study findings and limits: No sorting was done, leaving CD4 and CD8 contributions mixed. After transplant, recipient diversity fell while pathologically expanded clonotypes grew through day 180. Broader posttransplant TCR repertoire diversity was predicted by graft donor and pretransplant recipient Inverse Simpson Index values.

The protocol was immunoSEQ multiplex PCR, while the TCRdb copy is restricted to in-frame clones and leaves out a portion. The table shows 15,000 to 20,000 clones, with more than 65% occurring only once. Notes on this clone: Its target is unknown.

Sequencing was performed on peripheral blood mononuclear cells. The receptor was derived from a man in his sixties in good health. Some clones in this sample may be carry-over from other donors' samples.

The CDR3 coding sequence is TGTGCCAGCAGTGATGGGCAGGGAACTGAAGCTTTCTTT. It yields the protein CASSDGQGTEAFF. The chain employs TRBV2 and TRBJ1-1; possibly TRBD1 for D (5 bases). CDR3 length: 13 residues. V was trimmed by 3 bases and J by 5 bases, leaving 10 bases between them. Germline lookup yields CDR1 SNHLY and CDR2 FYNNEI.